One TCR beta chain is described in this entry. The V gene lost 2 bases and the J gene lost 5 bases, with 19 bases spanning the gap. Germline values: CDR1 LNHNV, CDR2 YYDKDF (reference sequence). CDR3 size: 16 residues. Sequencing used immunoSEQ multiplex PCR; TCRdb keeps in-frame clones, though not all of them. Of 140,000 to 150,000 clones in the sample, roughly 78% are singletons; the top ten hold roughly 15%. This sample is part of a study of blood T cell repertoires in COVID-19. Study summary: Donors in the United States, Italy and Spain gave samples during acute or convalescent COVID-19. Sample material is recorded as cDNA or gDNA derived from T cells, B-cell-depleted T cells, or PBMCs.

The sequencing input was peripheral blood. V gene TRBV15 combines with J gene TRBJ2-7; TRBD1 might be the D (6 bases). The receptor comes from a human donor with acute or convalescent COVID-19. The donor label of this sample is uncertain. The CDR3 reads CATSRRQGRRGDEQYF. DNA of the CDR3: TGTGCCACCAGCAGACGGCAGGGGAGAAGAGGAGACGAGCAGTACTTC.